Below, 24 T cell receptor beta chains from the same sample are listed, as sequenced in a study of shared clonotypes between healthy human individuals. Measured with immunoSEQ multiplex PCR; TCRdb has only the in-frame clones, and not every one. This table holds hundreds of thousands of clones, 85% to 95% found once. Naive CD8 cells lacked CD45RO, underwent positive selection for CCR7 and left out terminally differentiated effector memory CD45RA+ cells. Sequenced sample: naive CD8+ T cells sorted from blood. The receptors were sampled from a young man in good health.

The V gene is TRBV6-4, the J gene TRBJ2-7; D is uncertain. Germline CDR1 reads MRHNA; CDR2 reads SNTAGT. This CDR3 has 13 amino acids. V lost 0 bases, J lost 8 bases, and 11 bases lay in between. The CDR3 region has the DNA TGTGCCAGCAGTGACTCCAAGACTTCTAAGCAGTACTTC. Encoded protein: CASSDSKTSKQYF.

The rearrangement links TRBV5-6 to TRBJ2-5; 7 bases match TRBD1. The J segment lost 2 bases and the V segment lost 4 bases, leaving 2 bases of the junction unmatched. The length of the CDR3 is 13 residues. Looked up from germline, CDR1 is SGHDT and CDR2 is YYEEEE. The CDR3 region is CASSPTGQETQYF. DNA for the CDR3: TGTGCCAGCAGCCCGACAGGGCAAGAGACCCAGTACTTC.

The V call is TRBV21-1, the J call TRBJ2-7; no check of the table's D call, TRBD2, against the DNA was made. TRBV21-1 is described as a pseudogene. The CDR3 has 17 residues. The CDR3 reads CASNLGTSGRRSYEQYF. The CDR3 DNA reads TGTGCCAGCAACCTCGGGACTAGCGGGAGACGGTCCTACGAGCAGTACTTC.

As DNA, the CDR3 is TGTGCCAGTAGTCTAGTCGGGAAGCCCTACGAGCAGTACTTC. Translation gives CASSLVGKPYEQYF. The rearrangement uses TRBV19 and TRBJ2-7, with D perhaps matching TRBD2 (5 bases). Trimming left V 5 bases short and J 2 bases short, with 13 bases between. This CDR3 comprises 14 residues. Germline V gene sequence: CDR1 LNHDA, CDR2 SQIVND (reference sequence). Looking up the rest from reference TRBV19 and TRBJ2-7 gives the full variable domain: DGGITQSPKYLFRKEGQNVTLSCEQNLNHDAMYWYRQDPGQGLRLIYYSQIVNDFQKGDIAEGYSVSREKKESFPLTVTSAQKNPTAFYLCASSLVGKPYEQYFGPGTRLTVT.

This chain connects TRBV2 to TRBJ2-1; a possible D gene is TRBD1 (5 bases). The germline V and J ends were trimmed by 10 bases and 4 bases, with 11 bases remaining between them. CDR3 length: 12 residues. Germline loops: CDR1 SNHLY, CDR2 FYNNEI. CDR3 bases: TGTGCCATCAGGGCGAGATACAATGAGCAGTTCTTC. Its protein product is CAIRARYNEQFF.

This chain uses TRBV2 with TRBJ2-3; 8 nucleotides agree with TRBD2. The CDR3 is 17 residues long. Germline lookup yields CDR1 SNHLY and CDR2 FYNNEI. V shed 3 bases, J shed 6 bases, and the junction held 14 bases outside the gene matches. The CDR3, as DNA: TGTGCCAGCAGTGACGGGTCGGGAGGGCCATTAGGGGATACGCAGTATTTT. It yields the protein CASSDGSGGPLGDTQYF.

V is TRBV14 and J is TRBJ2-7, with D possibly being TRBD2 (5 bases). Per the germline V gene, CDR1 is SGHDN and CDR2 is FVKESK. Trimming cost V 3 bases and J 5 bases, with 11 bases left between them. The CDR3 loop spans 13 amino acids. As DNA, the CDR3 is TGTGCCAGCAGCCAGGAGACTATTGACGAGCAGTACTTC. Encoded protein: CASSQETIDEQYF.

The rearrangement links TRBV7-9 to TRBJ2-2; D not resolved. The V gene's germline CDR1 is SEHNR and CDR2 FQNEAQ (reference sequence). V lost 5 bases, J lost 3 bases, and 4 bases lay in between. The CDR3 covers 12 residues. The CDR3 reads CASSPYTGELFF. The CDR3 region has the DNA TGTGCCAGCAGCCCATACACCGGGGAGCTGTTTTTT.

This rearrangement joins TRBV7-3 to TRBJ1-5; D gene unclear. CDR1 and CDR2 (germline): SGHTA, FQGTGA. V was trimmed by 3 bases and J by 4 bases, leaving 1 base between them. The CDR3 loop spans 11 amino acids. CDR3 sequence: CASSLNQPQHF. Here the CDR3 DNA reads TGTGCCAGCAGCTTGAATCAGCCCCAGCATTTT.

The V and J genes are TRBV30 and TRBJ1-4, with D unresolved. The CDR3 sequence is 12 residues long. The ends were cut back, 2 bases at V and 4 bases at J, with 5 bases in the middle. Germline lookup yields CDR1 GTSNPN and CDR2 SVGIG (reference sequence). For the CDR3, the DNA is TGTGCCTGGAGTTTTGGTAATGAAAAACTGTTTTTT. Protein: CAWSFGNEKLFF.

The chain carries TRBV5-1 and TRBJ2-1, with TRBD2 identical over 14 bases. This CDR3 has 17 residues. The ends lost 5 bases at V and 6 bases at J; junction bases unmatched: 10. The germline V gene has CDR1 SGHRS and CDR2 YFSETQ. This CDR3 is CASRPGQGLAGANEQFF. The DNA for the CDR3 is TGCGCCAGCAGACCTGGACAGGGACTAGCGGGAGCCAATGAGCAGTTCTTC.

In this sample, this clone turned up once. The chain has TRBV27 and TRBJ1-3, with D possibly TRBD1 on 6 matching bases. The CDR3 loop spans 15 amino acids. The germline gives CDR1 MNHEY, CDR2 SMNVEV (reference sequence). V lost 4 bases, J lost 2 bases, and 12 bases lay in between. The CDR3 nucleotides are TGTGCCAGCAGTTCTCTAGCAGGGGCTGGAAACACCATATATTTT. This gives the protein CASSSLAGAGNTIYF.

The chain links TRBV2 to TRBJ2-1, with a tentative D call TRBD2 (6 bases). V was pared by 7 bases and J by 4 bases, with 23 bases between. Per germline, CDR1 SNHLY and CDR2 FYNNEI. This CDR3 comprises 17 residues. CDR3 loop: CASIHSGVPFEYNEQFF. The CDR3 region has the DNA TGTGCCAGCATACATAGCGGAGTCCCCTTTGAATACAATGAGCAGTTCTTC. Full variable domain (missing parts from reference TRBV2 and TRBJ2-1): EPEVTQTPSHQVTQMGQEVILRCVPISNHLYFYWYRQILGQKVEFLVSFYNNEISEKSEIFDDQFSVERPDGSNFTLKIRSTKLEDSAMYFCASIHSGVPFEYNEQFFGPGTRLTVL.

V gene TRBV11-2 combines with J gene TRBJ2-1; D call uncertain. V lost 0 bases and J lost 7, with 7 bases in between. The CDR3 contains 13 residues. The germline gives CDR1 SGHAT, CDR2 FQNNGV. CDR3 loop: CASSLEQPNEQFF. CDR3 nucleotide sequence: TGTGCCAGCAGCTTAGAGCAGCCTAATGAGCAGTTCTTC.

The chain links TRBV28 to TRBJ2-3; 9 nucleotides align to TRBD2. V lost 3 bases, J lost 1 base, and 11 bases stayed unmatched. This CDR3 has 18 amino acids. The germline V gene has CDR1 MDHEN and CDR2 SYDVKM. CDR3: CASSFPQDSGRGTDTQYF. The CDR3 DNA sequence: TGTGCCAGCAGTTTTCCCCAGGATAGCGGGAGAGGCACAGATACGCAGTATTTT. Based on the CDR3 plus reference TRBV28 and TRBJ2-3, the full variable domain is DVKVTQSSRYLVKRTGEKVFLECVQDMDHENMFWYRQDPGLGLRLIYFSYDVKMKEKGDIPEGYSVSREKKERFSLILESASTNQTSMYLCASSFPQDSGRGTDTQYFGPGTRLTVL.

The rearrangement joins TRBV4-1 to TRBJ2-1; no definite D call. The germline V gene has CDR1 MGHRA and CDR2 YSYEKL. V dropped 0 bases and J dropped 7 bases, with 10 bases sitting between them. The CDR3 totals 14 residues. The CDR3 DNA sequence: TGCGCCAGCAGCCAAGATCGCATAGGGAATGAGCAGTTCTTC. It specifies CASSQDRIGNEQFF.

The gene calls are TRBV4-1 and TRBJ1-4, with D possibly TRBD1 on 5 matching bases. CDR1 and CDR2 from the germline V gene are MGHRA and YSYEKL. The CDR3 length is 16 residues. V was pared by 0 bases and J by 8 bases, with 16 bases between. The CDR3 region is CASSQEGGGMVEKLFF. CDR3 nucleotide sequence: TGCGCCAGCAGCCAAGAGGGGGGAGGGATGGTCGAAAAACTGTTTTTT.

The chain uses TRBV27 and TRBJ2-1; the match to TRBD2 covers 9 bases. This CDR3 has 14 amino acids. The V and J ends lost 8 bases and 8 bases, in that order; junction bases with no gene match: 10. The V gene's germline CDR1 is MNHEY and CDR2 SMNVEV (reference sequence). Here the CDR3 reads CASRTAGGRDEQFF. In DNA, the CDR3 is TGTGCCAGCCGGACGGCGGGAGGGAGAGATGAGCAGTTCTTC.

The chain carries TRBV10-3 and TRBJ1-4; maybe TRBD1 (5 bases). The length of the CDR3 is 13 residues. Trimming left V 6 bases short and J 2 bases short, with 7 bases between. Germline V gives CDR1 ENHRY, CDR2 SYGVKD. The DNA for the CDR3 is TGTGCCATCAGCCAGGGCACTAATGAAAAACTGTTTTTT. Translated, it gives CAISQGTNEKLFF.

The chain joins TRBV7-9 to TRBJ2-3; TRBD2 matches 12 bases. There are 15 residues in the CDR3. Germline V gene data show CDR1 as SEHNR and CDR2 as FQNEAQ (reference sequence). V trimming: 4 bases; J trimming: 5 bases; junction bases outside the gene matches: 4. The CDR3 sequence is CASSSGLAGLDTQYF. Written as DNA, the CDR3 is TGTGCCAGCAGCTCCGGACTAGCGGGATTAGATACGCAGTATTTT.

The chain uses TRBV9 and TRBJ2-1; D perhaps matches TRBD1 (5 bases). The CDR3 sequence is 11 residues long. V was pared by 4 bases and J by 10 bases, with 9 bases between. Germline V lookup: CDR1 SGDLS, CDR2 YYNGEE. The CDR3 coding sequence is TGTGCCAGCAGCCCAGACAGAGAGCAGTTCTTC. This encodes CASSPDREQFF. Full variable domain (remainder filled in from reference TRBV9 and TRBJ2-1): DSGVTQTPKHLITATGQRVTLRCSPRSGDLSVYWYQQSLDQGLQFLIQYYNGEERAKGNILERFSAQQFPDLHSELNLSSLELGDSALYFCASSPDREQFFGPGTRLTVL.

V gene TRBV29-1 combines with J gene TRBJ2-7; D might be TRBD2 (6 bases). The length of the CDR3 is 13 residues. The ends were cut back, 5 bases at V and 4 bases at J, with 15 bases in the middle. Germline CDR1 reads SQVTM; CDR2 reads ANQGSEA. The CDR3 nucleotides are TGCAGCGTTTGGTCGGGAGAAGGGTACGAGCAGTACTTC. This gives the protein CSVWSGEGYEQYF.

The rearrangement uses TRBV27 and TRBJ2-7; D possibly matches TRBD1 or TRBD2 (5 bases each). V was clipped by 2 bases and J by 2 bases, with 10 bases between them. CDR1 is MNHEY, CDR2 SMNVEV, per germline (reference sequence). The CDR3 loop spans 14 amino acids. CDR3 protein: CASSLRGRAYEQYF. For the CDR3, the DNA is TGTGCCAGCAGTTTACGGGGCAGGGCCTACGAGCAGTACTTC.

This sequence joins TRBV5-5 and TRBJ2-3; D is ambiguous. Germline V CDR1 and CDR2: SGHKS, YYEKEE (reference sequence). The CDR3 has 15 residues. The V gene lost 0 bases and the J gene lost 2 bases, with 10 bases spanning the gap. The chain's CDR3 is CASSLDSTYTDTQYF. CDR3 DNA: TGTGCCAGCAGCTTGGACAGTACTTACACAGATACGCAGTATTTT.